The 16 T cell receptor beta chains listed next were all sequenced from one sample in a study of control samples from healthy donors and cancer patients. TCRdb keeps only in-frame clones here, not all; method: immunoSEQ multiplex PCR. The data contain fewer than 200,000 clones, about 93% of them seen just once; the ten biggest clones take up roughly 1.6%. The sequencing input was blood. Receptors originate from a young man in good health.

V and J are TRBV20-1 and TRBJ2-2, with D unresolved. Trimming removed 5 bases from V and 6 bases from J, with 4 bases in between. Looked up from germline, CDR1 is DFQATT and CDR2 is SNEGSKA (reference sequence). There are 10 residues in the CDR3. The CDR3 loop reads CSAWAGELFF. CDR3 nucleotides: TGCAGTGCTTGGGCCGGGGAGCTGTTTTTT.

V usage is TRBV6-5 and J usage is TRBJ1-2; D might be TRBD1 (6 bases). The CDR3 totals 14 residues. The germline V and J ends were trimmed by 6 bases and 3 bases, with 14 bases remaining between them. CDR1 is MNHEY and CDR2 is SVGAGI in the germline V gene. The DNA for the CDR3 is TGTGCCAGCAGACCCGGAACAGGGTACTATGGCTACACCTTC. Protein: CASRPGTGYYGYTF.

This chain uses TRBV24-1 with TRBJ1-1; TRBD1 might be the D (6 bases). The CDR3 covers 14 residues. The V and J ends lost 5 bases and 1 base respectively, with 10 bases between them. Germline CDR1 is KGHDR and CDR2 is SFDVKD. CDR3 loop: CATSVGGTNTEAFF. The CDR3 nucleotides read TGTGCCACCAGTGTAGGGGGGACGAACACTGAAGCTTTCTTT.

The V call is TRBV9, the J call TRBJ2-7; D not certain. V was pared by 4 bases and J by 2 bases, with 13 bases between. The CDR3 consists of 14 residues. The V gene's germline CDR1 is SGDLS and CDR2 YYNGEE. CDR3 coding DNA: TGTGCCAGCAGCCCCCCGGTCGAACCCTACGAGCAGTACTTC. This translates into CASSPPVEPYEQYF.

The CDR3 loop is CASSRGLGGQGVYEQYF. Here the CDR3 DNA reads TGCGCCAGCAGCCGGGGTCTAGGGGGACAGGGTGTCTACGAGCAGTACTTC. This chain joins TRBV4-1 and TRBJ2-7; 9 bases agree with TRBD1. V lost 4 bases to trimming and J lost 3 bases; unmatched junction nucleotides: 13. CDR1 is MGHRA, CDR2 YSYEKL, per germline. This CDR3 comprises 17 residues.

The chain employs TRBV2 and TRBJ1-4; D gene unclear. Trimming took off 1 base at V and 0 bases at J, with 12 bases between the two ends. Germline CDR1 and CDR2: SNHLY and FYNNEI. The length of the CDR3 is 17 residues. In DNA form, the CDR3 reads TGTGCCAGCAGTGAAGAGTTAGGCCTTGCAACTAATGAAAAACTGTTTTTT. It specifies CASSEELGLATNEKLFF.

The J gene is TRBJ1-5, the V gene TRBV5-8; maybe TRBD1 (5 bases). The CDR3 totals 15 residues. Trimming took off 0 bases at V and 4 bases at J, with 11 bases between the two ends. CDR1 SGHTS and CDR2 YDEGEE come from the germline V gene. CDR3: CASSLDGALNQPQHF. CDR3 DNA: TGTGCCAGCAGCTTGGATGGGGCACTGAATCAGCCCCAGCATTTT.

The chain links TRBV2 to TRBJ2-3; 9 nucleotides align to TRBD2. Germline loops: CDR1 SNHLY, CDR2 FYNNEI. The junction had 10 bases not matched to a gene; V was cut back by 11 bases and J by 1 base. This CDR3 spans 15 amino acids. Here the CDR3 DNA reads TGTGCCGGAAGTCCCCAGCGGGGGGGCACAGATACGCAGTATTTT. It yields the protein CAGSPQRGGTDTQYF.

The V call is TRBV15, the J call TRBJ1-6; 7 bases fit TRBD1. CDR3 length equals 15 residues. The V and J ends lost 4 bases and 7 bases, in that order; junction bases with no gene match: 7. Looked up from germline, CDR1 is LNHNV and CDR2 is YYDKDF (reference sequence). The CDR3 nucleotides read TGTGCCACCAGCATCAGGGGGACAGCAAATTCACCCCTCCACTTT. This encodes CATSIRGTANSPLHF.

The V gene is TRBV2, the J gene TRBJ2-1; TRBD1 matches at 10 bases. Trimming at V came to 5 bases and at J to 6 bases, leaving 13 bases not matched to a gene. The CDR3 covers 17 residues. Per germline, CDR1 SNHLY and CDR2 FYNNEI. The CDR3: CASSFRTGGISLNEQFF. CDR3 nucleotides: TGTGCCAGCAGTTTCAGGACAGGGGGGATTTCCCTCAATGAGCAGTTCTTC.

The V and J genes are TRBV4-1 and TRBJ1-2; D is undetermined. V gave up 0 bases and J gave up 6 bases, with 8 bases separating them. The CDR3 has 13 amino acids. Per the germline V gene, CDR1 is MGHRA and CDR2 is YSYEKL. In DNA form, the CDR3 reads TGCGCCAGCAGCCAAGATCGAGGCGATGGCTACACCTTC. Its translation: CASSQDRGDGYTF.

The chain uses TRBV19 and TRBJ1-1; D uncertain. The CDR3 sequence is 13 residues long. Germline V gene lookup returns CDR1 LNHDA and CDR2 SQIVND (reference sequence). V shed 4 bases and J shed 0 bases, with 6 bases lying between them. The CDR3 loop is CASSRRVNTEAFF. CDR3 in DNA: TGTGCCAGTAGTAGAAGGGTGAACACTGAAGCTTTCTTT.

The CDR3 coding sequence is TGTGCCAGCAGCCCGGGGGGCGGGGCCAACGTCCTGACTTTC. Translated: CASSPGGGANVLTF. The chain joins TRBV3-1 (or the pseudogene TRBV3-2) to TRBJ2-6, with D perhaps TRBD2 (7 bases). V lost 4 bases and J 4 bases, leaving 8 bases between the germline ends. In germline, CDR1 is LGHDT, CDR2 YNNKEL (reference sequence). This CDR3 has 14 amino acids.

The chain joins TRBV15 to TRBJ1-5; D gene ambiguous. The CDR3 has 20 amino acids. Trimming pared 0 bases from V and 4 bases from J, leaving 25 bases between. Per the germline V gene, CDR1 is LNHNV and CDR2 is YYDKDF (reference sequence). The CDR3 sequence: CATSRDKNMRTPVRNQPQHF. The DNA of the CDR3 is TGTGCCACCAGCAGAGATAAAAACATGAGGACTCCCGTAAGAAATCAGCCCCAGCATTTT. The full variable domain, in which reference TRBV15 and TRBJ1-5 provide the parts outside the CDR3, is DAMVIQNPRYQVTQFGKPVTLSCSQTLNHNVMYWYQQKSSQAPKLLFHYYDKDFNNEADTPDNFQSRRPNTSFCFLDIRSPGLGDTAMYLCATSRDKNMRTPVRNQPQHFGDGTRLSIL.

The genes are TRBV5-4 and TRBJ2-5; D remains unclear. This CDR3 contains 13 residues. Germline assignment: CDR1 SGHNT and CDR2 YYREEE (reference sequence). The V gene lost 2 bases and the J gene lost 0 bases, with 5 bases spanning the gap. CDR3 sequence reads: CASSLDHQETQYF. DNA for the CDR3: TGTGCCAGCAGCTTAGACCACCAAGAGACCCAGTACTTC.

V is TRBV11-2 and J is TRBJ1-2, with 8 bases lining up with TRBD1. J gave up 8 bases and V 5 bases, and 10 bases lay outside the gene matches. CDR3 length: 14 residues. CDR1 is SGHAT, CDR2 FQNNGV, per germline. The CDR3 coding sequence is TGTGCCAGCAGCCCCGGACAGGGACACAGCGGCTACACCTTC. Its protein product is CASSPGQGHSGYTF.